The T cell receptor beta chain under discussion was sequenced for a study of blood T cell repertoires in COVID-19. Overall study context: Samples taken during acute and convalescent COVID-19 were collected in the United States, Italy and Spain. PBMCs, B-cell-depleted T cells, or T cells provided the cDNA or gDNA that made up the material.

Across 24 US areas, participants ranged in age from about 18 to 89 years. Measured with immunoSEQ multiplex PCR; TCRdb has only the in-frame clones, and not every one. The table records roughly 220,000 clones, 86% of them present only once. Germline V gene sequence: CDR1 MGHDK, CDR2 SYGVNS. The CDR3 sequence is 12 residues long. V was trimmed by 5 bases and J by 1 base, leaving 5 bases between them. The specimen sequenced was PBMCs or T cells enriched from blood (not recorded which). V and J are TRBV25-1 and TRBJ1-1; D ambiguous. This TCR came from a woman between 40 and 55 years old with acute COVID-19. CDR3 coding DNA: TGTGCCAGCAGTCTCGGGAACACTGAAGCTTTCTTT. It yields the protein CASSLGNTEAFF.